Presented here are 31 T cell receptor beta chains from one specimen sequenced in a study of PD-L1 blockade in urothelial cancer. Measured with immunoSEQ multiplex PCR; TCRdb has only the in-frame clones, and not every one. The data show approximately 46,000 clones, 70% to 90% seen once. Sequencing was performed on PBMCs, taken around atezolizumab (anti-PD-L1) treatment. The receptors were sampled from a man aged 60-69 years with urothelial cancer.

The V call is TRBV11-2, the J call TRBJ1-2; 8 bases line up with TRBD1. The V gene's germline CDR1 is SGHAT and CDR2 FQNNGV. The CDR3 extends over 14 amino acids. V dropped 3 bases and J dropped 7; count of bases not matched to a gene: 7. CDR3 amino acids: CASSFTTGGGGYTF. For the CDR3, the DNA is TGTGCCAGCAGCTTTACTACAGGGGGAGGTGGCTACACCTTC. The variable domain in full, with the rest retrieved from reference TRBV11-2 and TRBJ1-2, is EAGVAQSPRYKIIEKRQSVAFWCNPISGHATLYWYQQILGQGPKLLIQFQNNGVVDDSQLPKDRFSAERLKGVDSTLKIQPAKLEDSAVYLCASSFTTGGGGYTFGSGTRLTVV.

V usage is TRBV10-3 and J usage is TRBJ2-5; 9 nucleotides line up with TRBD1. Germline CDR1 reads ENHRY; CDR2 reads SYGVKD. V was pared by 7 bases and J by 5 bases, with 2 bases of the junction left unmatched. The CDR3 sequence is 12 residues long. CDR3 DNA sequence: TGTGCCATCAAGGGACAGGGCGAGACCCAGTACTTC. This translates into CAIKGQGETQYF.

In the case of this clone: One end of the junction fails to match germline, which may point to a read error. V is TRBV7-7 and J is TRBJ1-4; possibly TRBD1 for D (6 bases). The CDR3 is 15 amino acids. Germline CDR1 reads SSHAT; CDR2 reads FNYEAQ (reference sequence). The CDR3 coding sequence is TGTGCTAGCAGCCTAGGACAGTCAACTAATGAAAAACTGTTTTTT. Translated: CASSLGQSTNEKLFF. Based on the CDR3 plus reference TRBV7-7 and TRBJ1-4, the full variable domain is GAGVSQSPRYKVTKRGQDVTLRCDPISSHATLYWYQQALGQGPEFLTYFNYEAQPDKSGLPSDRFSAERPEGSISTLTIQRTEQRDSAMYRCASSLGQSTNEKLFFGSGTQLSVL.

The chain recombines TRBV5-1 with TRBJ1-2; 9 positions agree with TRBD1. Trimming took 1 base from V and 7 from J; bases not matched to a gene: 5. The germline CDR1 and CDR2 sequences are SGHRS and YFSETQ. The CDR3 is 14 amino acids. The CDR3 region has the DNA TGCGCCAGCAGCTTGAGCCGGACAGGGGTTGGCTACACCTTC. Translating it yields CASSLSRTGVGYTF.

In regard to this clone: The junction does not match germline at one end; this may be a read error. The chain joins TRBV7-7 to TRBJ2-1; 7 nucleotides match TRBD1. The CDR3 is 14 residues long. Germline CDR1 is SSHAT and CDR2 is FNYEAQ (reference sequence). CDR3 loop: CASSLGGLYNEQFF. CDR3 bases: TGTGCTAGCAGCTTAGGGGGCCTTTACAATGAGCAGTTCTTC.

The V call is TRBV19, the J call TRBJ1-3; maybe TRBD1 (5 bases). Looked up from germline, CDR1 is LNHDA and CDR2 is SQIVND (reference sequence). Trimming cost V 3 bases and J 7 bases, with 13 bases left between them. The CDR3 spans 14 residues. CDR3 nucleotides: TGTGCCAGTAGTATCGGGGGAGCAAGGAACACCATATATTTT. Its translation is CASSIGGARNTIYF.

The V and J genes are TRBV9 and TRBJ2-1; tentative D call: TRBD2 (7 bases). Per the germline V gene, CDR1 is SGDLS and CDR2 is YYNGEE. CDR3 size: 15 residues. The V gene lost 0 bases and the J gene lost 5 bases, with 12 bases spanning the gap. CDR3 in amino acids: CASSVAGGRNNEQFF. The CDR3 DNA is TGTGCCAGCAGCGTAGCGGGGGGCAGAAACAATGAGCAGTTCTTC.

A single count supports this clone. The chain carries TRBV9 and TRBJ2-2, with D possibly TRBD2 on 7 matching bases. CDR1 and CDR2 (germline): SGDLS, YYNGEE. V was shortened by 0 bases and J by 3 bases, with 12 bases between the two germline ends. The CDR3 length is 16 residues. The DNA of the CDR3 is TGTGCCAGCAGCGTAGGGGGGGGGCCTTACACCGGGGAGCTGTTTTTT. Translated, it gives CASSVGGGPYTGELFF.

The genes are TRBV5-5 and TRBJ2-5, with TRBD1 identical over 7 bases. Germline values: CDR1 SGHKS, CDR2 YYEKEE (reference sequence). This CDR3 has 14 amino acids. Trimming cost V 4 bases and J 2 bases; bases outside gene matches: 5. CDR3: CASSLWDRQETQYF. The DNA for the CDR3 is TGTGCCAGCAGCCTTTGGGACAGACAAGAGACCCAGTACTTC.

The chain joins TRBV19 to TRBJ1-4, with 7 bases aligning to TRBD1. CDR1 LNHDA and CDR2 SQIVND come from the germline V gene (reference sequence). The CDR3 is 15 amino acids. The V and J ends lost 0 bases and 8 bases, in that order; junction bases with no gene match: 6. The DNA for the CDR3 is TGTGCCAGTAGTATAGATCAGGGGGTGAAGGAAAAACTGTTTTTT. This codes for CASSIDQGVKEKLFF.

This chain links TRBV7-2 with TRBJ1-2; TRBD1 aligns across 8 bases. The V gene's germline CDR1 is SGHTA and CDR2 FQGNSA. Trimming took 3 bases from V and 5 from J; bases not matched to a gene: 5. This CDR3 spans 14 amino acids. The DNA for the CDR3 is TGTGCCAGCAGCTTCGGGACAGGAGCTTATGGCTACACCTTC. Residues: CASSFGTGAYGYTF. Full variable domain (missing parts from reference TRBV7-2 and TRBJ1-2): GAGVSQSPSNKVTEKGKDVELRCDPISGHTALYWYRQSLGQGLEFLIYFQGNSAPDKSGLPSDRFSAERTGGSVSTLTIQRTQQEDSAVYLCASSFGTGAYGYTFGSGTRLTVV.

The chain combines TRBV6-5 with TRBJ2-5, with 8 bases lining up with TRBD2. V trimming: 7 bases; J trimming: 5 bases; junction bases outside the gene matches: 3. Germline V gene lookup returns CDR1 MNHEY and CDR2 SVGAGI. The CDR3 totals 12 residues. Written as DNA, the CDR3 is TGTGCCAGCAAATCTAGCGGGGAGACCCAGTACTTC. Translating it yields CASKSSGETQYF.

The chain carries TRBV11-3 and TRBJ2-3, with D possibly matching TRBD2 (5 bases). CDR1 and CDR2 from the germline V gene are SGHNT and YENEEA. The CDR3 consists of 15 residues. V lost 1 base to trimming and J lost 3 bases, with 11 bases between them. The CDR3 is CASSLVLRGTDTQYF. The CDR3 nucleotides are TGTGCCAGCAGCTTAGTTCTTCGGGGAACAGATACGCAGTATTTT.

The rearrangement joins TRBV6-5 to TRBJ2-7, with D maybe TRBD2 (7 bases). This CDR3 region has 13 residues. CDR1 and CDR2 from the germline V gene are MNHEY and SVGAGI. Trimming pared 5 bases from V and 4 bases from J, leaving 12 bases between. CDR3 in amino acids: CASSRGGHYEQYF. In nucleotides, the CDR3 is TGTGCCAGCAGTAGGGGGGGCCATTACGAGCAGTACTTC.

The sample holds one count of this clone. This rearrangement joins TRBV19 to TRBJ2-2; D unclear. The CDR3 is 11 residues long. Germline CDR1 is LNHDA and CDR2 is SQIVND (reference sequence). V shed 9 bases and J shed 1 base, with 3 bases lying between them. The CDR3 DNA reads TGTGCCAGCCAGAACACCGGGGAGCTGTTTTTT. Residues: CASQNTGELFF.

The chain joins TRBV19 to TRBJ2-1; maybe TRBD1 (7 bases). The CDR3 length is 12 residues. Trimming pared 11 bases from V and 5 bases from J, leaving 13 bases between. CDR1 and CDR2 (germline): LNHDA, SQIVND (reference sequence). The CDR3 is CASQGGHNEQFF. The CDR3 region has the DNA TGTGCCTCCCAGGGGGGCCACAATGAGCAGTTCTTC.

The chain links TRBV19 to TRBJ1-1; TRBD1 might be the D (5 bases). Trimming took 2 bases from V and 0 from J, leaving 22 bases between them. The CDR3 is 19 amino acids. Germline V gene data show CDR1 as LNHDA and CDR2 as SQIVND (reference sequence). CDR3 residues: CASSIRVFMMDILNTEAFF. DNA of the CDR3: TGTGCCAGTAGTATAAGAGTGTTTATGATGGACATATTGAACACTGAAGCTTTCTTT. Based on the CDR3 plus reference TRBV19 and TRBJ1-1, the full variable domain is DGGITQSPKYLFRKEGQNVTLSCEQNLNHDAMYWYRQDPGQGLRLIYYSQIVNDFQKGDIAEGYSVSREKKESFPLTVTSAQKNPTAFYLCASSIRVFMMDILNTEAFFGQGTRLTVV.

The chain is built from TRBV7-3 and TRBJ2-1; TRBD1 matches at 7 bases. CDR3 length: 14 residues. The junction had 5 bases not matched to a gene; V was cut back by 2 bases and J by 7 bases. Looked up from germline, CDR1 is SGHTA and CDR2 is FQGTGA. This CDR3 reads CASSLGSGGNEQFF. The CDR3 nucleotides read TGTGCCAGCAGCTTAGGGTCAGGGGGAAATGAGCAGTTCTTC.

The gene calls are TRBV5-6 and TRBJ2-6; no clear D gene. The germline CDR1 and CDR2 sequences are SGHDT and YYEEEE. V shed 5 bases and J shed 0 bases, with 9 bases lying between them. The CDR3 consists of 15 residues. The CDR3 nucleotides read TGTGCCAGCAGGGTAACAGACTCTGGGGCCAACGTCCTGACTTTC. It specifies CASRVTDSGANVLTF.

CDR3 nucleotides: TGTGCCTGTCCAGGGGGCCACTATGGCTACACCTTC. The encoded protein is CACPGGHYGYTF. The chain recombines TRBV30 with TRBJ1-2, with TRBD1 matching 8 bases. V lost 6 bases to trimming and J lost 3 bases; unmatched junction nucleotides: 3. This CDR3 spans 12 amino acids. CDR1 GTSNPN and CDR2 SVGIG come from the germline V gene (reference sequence).

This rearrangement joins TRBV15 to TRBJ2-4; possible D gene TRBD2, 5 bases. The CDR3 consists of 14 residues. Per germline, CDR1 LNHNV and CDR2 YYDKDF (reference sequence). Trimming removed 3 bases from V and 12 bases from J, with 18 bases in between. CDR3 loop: CATSSETPPSSQYF. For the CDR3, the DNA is TGTGCCACCAGCAGCGAGACTCCTCCTAGCAGTCAGTACTTC.

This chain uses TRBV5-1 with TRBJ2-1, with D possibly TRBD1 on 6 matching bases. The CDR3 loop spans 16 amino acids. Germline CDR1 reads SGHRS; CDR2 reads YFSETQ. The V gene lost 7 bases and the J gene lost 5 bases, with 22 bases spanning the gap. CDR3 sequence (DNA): TGCGCCAGCTTCCCAGGGGTCGACATCCCCCACAATGAGCAGTTCTTC. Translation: CASFPGVDIPHNEQFF. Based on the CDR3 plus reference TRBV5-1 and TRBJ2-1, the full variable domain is KAGVTQTPRYLIKTRGQQVTLSCSPISGHRSVSWYQQTPGQGLQFLFEYFSETQRNKGNFPGRFSGRQFSNSRSEMNVSTLELGDSALYLCASFPGVDIPHNEQFFGPGTRLTVL.

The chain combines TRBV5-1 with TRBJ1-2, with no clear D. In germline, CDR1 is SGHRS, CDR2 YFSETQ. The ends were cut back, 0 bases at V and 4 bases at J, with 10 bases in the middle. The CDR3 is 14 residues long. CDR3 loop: CASSLALETYGYTF. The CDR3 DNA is TGCGCCAGCAGCTTGGCCCTAGAGACCTATGGCTACACCTTC.

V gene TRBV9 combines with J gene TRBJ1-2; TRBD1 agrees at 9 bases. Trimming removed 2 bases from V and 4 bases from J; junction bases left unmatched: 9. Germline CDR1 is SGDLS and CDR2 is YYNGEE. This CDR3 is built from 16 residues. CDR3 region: CASSVTPGQGSYGYTF. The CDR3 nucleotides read TGTGCCAGCAGCGTTACCCCGGGACAGGGTTCCTATGGCTACACCTTC.

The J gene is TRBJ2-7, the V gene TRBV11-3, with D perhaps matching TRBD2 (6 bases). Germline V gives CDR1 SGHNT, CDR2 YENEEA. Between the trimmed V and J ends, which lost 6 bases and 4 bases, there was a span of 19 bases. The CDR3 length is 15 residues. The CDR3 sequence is CASRLRRDSTYEQYF. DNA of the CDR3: TGTGCCAGCAGACTAAGGCGGGACTCTACGTACGAGCAGTACTTC.

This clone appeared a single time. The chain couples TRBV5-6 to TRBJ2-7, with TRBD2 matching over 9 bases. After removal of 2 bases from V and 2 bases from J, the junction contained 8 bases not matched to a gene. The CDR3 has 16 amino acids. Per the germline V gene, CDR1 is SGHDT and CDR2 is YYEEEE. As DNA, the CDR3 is TGTGCCAGCAGCTTTGGGGGCGGGGGGGGCACCTACGAGCAGTACTTC. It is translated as CASSFGGGGGTYEQYF.

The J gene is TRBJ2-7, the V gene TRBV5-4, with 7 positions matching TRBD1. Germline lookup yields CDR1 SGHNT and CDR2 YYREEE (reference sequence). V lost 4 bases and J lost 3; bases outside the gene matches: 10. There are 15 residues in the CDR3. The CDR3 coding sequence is TGTGCCAGCAGCGAACCCGATCGACAGGGCTACGAGCAGTACTTC. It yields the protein CASSEPDRQGYEQYF.

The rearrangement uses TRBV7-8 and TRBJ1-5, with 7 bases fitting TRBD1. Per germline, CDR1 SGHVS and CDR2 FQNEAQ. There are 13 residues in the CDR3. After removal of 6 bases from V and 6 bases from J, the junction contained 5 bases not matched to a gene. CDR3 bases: TGTGCCAGCAGTCACGACAGGGCTCAGCCCCAGCATTTT. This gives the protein CASSHDRAQPQHF.

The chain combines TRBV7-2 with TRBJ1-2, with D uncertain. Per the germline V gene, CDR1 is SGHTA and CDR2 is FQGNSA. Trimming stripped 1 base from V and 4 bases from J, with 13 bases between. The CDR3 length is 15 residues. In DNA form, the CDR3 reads TGTGCCAGCAGCTTAGTAGGCACCGGGGTCTATGGCTACACCTTC. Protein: CASSLVGTGVYGYTF. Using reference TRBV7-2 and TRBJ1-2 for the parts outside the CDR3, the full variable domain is GAGVSQSPSNKVTEKGKDVELRCDPISGHTALYWYRQSLGQGLEFLIYFQGNSAPDKSGLPSDRFSAERTGGSVSTLTIQRTQQEDSAVYLCASSLVGTGVYGYTFGSGTRLTVV.

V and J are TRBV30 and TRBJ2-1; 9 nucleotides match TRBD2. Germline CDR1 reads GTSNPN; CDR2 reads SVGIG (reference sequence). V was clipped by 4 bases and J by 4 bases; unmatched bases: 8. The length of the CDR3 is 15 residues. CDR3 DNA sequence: TGTGCCTGGAACCCCGGGACTAGCACTTACAATGAGCAGTTCTTC. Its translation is CAWNPGTSTYNEQFF.

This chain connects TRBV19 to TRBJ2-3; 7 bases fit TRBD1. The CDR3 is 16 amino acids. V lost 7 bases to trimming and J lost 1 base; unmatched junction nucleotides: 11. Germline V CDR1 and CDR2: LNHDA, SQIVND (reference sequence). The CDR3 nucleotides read TGTGCCAGTACCCGGGTAGGGGGCGCGGGCACAGATACGCAGTATTTT. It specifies CASTRVGGAGTDTQYF.